The clone carrying this TCR beta chain was recorded only once. Method: immunoSEQ multiplex PCR; TCRdb's copy keeps in-frame clones and lacks some. The sample holds roughly 410,000 clones; approximately 90% are singletons and the top ten take roughly 1.6%. The data stem from a study of blood T cell repertoires in COVID-19. Germline V gives CDR1 GTSNPN, CDR2 SVGIG (reference sequence). This CDR3 spans 15 amino acids. The V end was cut by 0 bases, the J end by 0 bases, with 11 bases between. The genes are TRBV30 and TRBJ1-2, with a possible D match to TRBD1 (5 bases). The origin of this receptor is a woman aged 40 to 55 with COVID-19, enrolled during active disease. Input material: peripheral blood. The CDR3 here is CAWSVGPGANYGYTF. Written as DNA, the CDR3 is TGTGCCTGGAGTGTAGGGCCGGGGGCTAACTATGGCTACACCTTC.